A single T cell receptor beta chain is shown here with its context. Its matching antigen is unknown. The sample belongs to a study of T-cell reconstitution after alpha-beta-depleted transplantation in children. The V end lost 5 bases, the J end lost 4 bases, and 16 bases lay between the germline ends. This CDR3 has 15 residues. Germline values: CDR1 SGHRS, CDR2 YFSETQ. Study findings and constraints: The study reportedly traced alpha-beta T cells about two months after transplant to several hundred expanded graft clones. Recipient T cells and thymic progenitors that survived gave rise to the high TCRbeta diversity observed at day 60 in some patients. From newly produced T cells came most of the T-cell counts and diversity one year after transplant.

Molecular barcoding with unique molecular identifiers was used for the TCRbeta library. One entry per CDR3 protein, called by TCRdb with MiXCR from the PCR reads. The sample records 610,000 or so distinct CDR3 sequences, 20% to 30% being singletons. The sample here was PBMCs, taken before TCRalphabeta/CD19-depleted stem cell transplant. The source is a boy less than two years old with Wiskott-Aldrich syndrome, due to receive a stem cell transplant. This chain links TRBV5-1 with TRBJ1-3; D gene ambiguous. CDR3: CASRLNPAQGNTIYF. The CDR3 DNA follows: TGCGCCAGCAGGCTTAACCCCGCGCAGGGAAACACCATATATTTT. Full variable domain (outside the CDR3, taken from reference TRBV5-1 and TRBJ1-3): KAGVTQTPRYLIKTRGQQVTLSCSPISGHRSVSWYQQTPGQGLQFLFEYFSETQRNKGNFPGRFSGRQFSNSRSEMNVSTLELGDSALYLCASRLNPAQGNTIYFGEGSWLTVV.